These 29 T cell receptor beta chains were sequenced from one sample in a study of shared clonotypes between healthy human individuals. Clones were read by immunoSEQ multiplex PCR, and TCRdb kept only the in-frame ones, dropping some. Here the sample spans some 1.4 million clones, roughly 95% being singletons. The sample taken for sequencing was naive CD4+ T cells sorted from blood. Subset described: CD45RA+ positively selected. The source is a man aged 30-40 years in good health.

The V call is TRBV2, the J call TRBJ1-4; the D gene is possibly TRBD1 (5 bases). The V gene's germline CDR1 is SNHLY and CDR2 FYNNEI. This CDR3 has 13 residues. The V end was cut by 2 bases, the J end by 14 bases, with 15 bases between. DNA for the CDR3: TGTGCCAGCAGTGAATTGGTTGGGGGGGATCTGTTTTTT. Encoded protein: CASSELVGGDLFF.

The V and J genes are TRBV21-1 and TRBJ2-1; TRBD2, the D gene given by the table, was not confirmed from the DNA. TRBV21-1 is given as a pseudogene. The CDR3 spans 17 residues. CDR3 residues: CAGRGTSGRGSYNEQFF. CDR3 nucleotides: TGTGCCGGCAGAGGGACTAGCGGGCGGGGGTCCTACAATGAGCAGTTCTTC.

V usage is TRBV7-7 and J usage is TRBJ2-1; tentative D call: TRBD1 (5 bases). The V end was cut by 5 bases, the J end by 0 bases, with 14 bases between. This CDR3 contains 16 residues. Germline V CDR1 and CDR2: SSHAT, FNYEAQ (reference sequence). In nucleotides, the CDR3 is TGTGCCAGCAGCCCTGACATTGGGGCCTCCTACAATGAGCAGTTCTTC. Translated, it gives CASSPDIGASYNEQFF.

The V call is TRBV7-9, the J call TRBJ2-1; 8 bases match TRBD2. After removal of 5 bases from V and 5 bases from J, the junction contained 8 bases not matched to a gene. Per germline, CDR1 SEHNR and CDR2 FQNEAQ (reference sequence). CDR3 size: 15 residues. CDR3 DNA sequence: TGTGCCAGCAGCCATGGGACTAGTCGAGACAATGAGCAGTTCTTC. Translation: CASSHGTSRDNEQFF.

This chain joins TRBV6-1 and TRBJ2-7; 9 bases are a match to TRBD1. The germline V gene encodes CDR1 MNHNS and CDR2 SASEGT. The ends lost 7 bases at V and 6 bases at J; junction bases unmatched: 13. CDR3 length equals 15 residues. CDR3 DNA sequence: TGTGCCAGCACCGTAGGACAGGGGAGGACCTCCGAGCAGTACTTC. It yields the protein CASTVGQGRTSEQYF.

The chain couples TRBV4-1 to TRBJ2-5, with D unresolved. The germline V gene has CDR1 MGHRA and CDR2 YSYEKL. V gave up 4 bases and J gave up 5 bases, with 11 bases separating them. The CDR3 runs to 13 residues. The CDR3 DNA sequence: TGCGCCAGCAGCCGGTTGGTATCCGAGACCCAGTACTTC. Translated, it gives CASSRLVSETQYF.

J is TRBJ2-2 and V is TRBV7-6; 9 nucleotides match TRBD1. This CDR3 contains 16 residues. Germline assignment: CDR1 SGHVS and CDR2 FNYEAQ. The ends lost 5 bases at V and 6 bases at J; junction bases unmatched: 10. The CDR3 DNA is TGTGCCAGCAGCCCAGGACAGGGGCTACCCCCCGGGGAGCTGTTTTTT. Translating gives CASSPGQGLPPGELFF. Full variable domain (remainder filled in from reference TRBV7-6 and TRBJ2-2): GAGVSQSPRYKVTKRGQDVALRCDPISGHVSLYWYRQALGQGPEFLTYFNYEAQQDKSGLPNDRFSAERPEGSISTLTIQRTEQRDSAMYRCASSPGQGLPPGELFFGEGSRLTVL.

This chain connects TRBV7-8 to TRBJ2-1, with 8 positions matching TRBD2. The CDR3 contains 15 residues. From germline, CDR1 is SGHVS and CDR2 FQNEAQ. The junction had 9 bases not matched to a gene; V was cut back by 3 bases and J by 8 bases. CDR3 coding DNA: TGTGCCAGCAGCTTCCGGAGACTAGCGAGGGATGAGCAGTTCTTC. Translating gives CASSFRRLARDEQFF.

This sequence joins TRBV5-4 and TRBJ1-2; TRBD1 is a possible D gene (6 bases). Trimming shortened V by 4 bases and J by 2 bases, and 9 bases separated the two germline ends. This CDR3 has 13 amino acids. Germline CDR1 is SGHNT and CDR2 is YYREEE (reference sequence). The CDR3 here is CASSRDRNYGYTF. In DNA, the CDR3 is TGTGCCAGCAGCCGTGACAGGAACTATGGCTACACCTTC.

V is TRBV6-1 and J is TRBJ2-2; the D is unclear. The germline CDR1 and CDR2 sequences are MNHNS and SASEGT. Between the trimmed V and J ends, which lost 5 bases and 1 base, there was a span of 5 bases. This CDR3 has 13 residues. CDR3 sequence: CASSQLNTGELFF. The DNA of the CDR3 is TGTGCCAGCAGTCAACTGAACACCGGGGAGCTGTTTTTT.

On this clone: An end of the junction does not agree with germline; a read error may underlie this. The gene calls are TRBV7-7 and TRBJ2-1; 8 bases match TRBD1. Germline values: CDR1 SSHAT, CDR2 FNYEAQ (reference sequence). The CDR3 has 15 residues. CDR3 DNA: TGTGCTAGCAGCCCAACAGGGGGCTCCTACAATGAGCAGTTCTTC. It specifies CASSPTGGSYNEQFF.

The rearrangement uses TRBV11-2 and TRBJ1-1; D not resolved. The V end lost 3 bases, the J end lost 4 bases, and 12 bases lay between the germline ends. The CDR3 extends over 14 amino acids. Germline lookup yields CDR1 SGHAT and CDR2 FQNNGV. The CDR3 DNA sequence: TGTGCCAGCAGCTTTACCAGTCTTAGCACTGAAGCTTTCTTT. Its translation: CASSFTSLSTEAFF.

The CDR3 loop is CASSQTRNTEAFF. Written as DNA, the CDR3 is TGTGCCAGCAGCCAGACAAGGAACACTGAAGCTTTCTTT. V and J are TRBV5-5 and TRBJ1-1; D unclear. The CDR3 covers 13 residues. Trimming removed 4 bases at V and 1 base at J, with 8 bases between. Germline loops: CDR1 SGHKS, CDR2 YYEKEE (reference sequence).

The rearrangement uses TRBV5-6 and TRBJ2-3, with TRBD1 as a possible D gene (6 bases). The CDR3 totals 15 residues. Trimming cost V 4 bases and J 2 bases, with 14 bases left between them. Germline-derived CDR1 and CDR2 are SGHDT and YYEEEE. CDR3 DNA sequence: TGTGCCAGCAGCCTACAGGGTTCTTACACAGATACGCAGTATTTT. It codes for CASSLQGSYTDTQYF.

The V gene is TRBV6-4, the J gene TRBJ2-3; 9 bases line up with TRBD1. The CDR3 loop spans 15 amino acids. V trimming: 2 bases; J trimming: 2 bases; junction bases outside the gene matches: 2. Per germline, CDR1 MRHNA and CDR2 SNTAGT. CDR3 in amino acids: CASSDRDRATDTQYF. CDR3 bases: TGTGCCAGCAGTGACCGGGACAGGGCCACAGATACGCAGTATTTT.

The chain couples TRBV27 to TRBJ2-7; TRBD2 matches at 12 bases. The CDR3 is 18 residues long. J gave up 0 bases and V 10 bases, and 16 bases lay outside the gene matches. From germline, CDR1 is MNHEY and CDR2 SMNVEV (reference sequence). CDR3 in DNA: TGTGCCACCCACCACAGGCTAGCGGGAGGGACAAACTCCTACGAGCAGTACTTC. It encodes CATHHRLAGGTNSYEQYF.

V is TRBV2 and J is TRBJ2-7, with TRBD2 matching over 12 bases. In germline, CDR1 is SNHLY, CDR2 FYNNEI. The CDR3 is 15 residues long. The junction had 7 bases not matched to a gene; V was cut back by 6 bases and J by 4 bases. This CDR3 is CASRLTSGRGYEQYF. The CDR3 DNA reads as TGTGCCAGCAGACTGACTAGCGGGAGAGGTTACGAGCAGTACTTC.

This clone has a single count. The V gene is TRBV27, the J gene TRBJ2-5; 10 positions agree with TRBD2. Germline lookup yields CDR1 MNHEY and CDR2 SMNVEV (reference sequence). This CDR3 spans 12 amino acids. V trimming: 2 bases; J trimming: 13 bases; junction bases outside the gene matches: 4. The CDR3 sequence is CASSLPGLATYF. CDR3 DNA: TGTGCCAGCAGTTTACCGGGACTAGCGACGTACTTC.

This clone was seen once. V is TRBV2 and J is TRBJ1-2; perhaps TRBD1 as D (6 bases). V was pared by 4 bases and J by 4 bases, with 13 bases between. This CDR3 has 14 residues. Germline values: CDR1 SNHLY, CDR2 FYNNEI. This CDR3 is CASSVAGDGYGYTF. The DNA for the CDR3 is TGTGCCAGCAGTGTTGCAGGGGATGGCTATGGCTACACCTTC.

CDR3 bases: TGTGCCAGCAGCCCTATAGGAGCGACGCAAGAGACCCAGTACTTC. Amino acids: CASSPIGATQETQYF. The chain recombines TRBV5-5 with TRBJ2-5; D is uncertain. The germline gives CDR1 SGHKS, CDR2 YYEKEE (reference sequence). The V and J ends lost 4 bases and 2 bases respectively, with 15 bases between them. The CDR3 is 15 amino acids.

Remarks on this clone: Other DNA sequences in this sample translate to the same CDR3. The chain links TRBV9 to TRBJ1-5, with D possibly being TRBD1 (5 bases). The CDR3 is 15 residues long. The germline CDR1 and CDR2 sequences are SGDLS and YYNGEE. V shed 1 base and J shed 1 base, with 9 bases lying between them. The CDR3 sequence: CASSVRGDSNQPQHF. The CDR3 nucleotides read TGTGCCAGCAGCGTAAGAGGGGACAGCAATCAGCCCCAGCATTTT.

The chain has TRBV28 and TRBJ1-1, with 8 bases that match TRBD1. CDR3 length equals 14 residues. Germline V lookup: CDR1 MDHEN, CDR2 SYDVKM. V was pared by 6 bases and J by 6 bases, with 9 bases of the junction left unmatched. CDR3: CASRRIDRGAEAFF. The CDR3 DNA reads TGTGCCAGCAGGCGAATCGACAGGGGCGCTGAAGCTTTCTTT.

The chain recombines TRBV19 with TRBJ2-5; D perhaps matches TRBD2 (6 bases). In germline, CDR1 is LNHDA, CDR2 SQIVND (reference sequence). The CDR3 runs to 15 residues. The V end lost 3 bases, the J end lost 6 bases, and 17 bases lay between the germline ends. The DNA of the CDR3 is TGTGCCAGTAGTATCCCAGTCGGGGGAGGACAGACCCAGTACTTC. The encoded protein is CASSIPVGGGQTQYF.

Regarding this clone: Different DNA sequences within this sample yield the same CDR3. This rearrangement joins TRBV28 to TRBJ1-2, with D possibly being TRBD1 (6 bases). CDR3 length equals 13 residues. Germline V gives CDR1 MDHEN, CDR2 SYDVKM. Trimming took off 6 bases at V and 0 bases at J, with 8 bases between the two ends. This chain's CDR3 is CASRKGANYGYTF. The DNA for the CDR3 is TGTGCCAGCAGGAAGGGGGCTAACTATGGCTACACCTTC.

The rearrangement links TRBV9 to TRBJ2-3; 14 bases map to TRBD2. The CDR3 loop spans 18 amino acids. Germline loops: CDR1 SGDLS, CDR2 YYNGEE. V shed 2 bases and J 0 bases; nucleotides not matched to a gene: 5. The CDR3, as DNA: TGTGCCAGCAGCGTTGGGACTAGCGGGAGCACTAGCACAGATACGCAGTATTTT. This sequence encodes CASSVGTSGSTSTDTQYF.

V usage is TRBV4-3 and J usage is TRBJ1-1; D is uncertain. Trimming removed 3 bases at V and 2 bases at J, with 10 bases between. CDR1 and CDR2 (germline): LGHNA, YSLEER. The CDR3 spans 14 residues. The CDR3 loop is CASSQSTRNTEAFF. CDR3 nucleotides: TGCGCCAGCAGCCAGAGCACTAGAAACACTGAAGCTTTCTTT.

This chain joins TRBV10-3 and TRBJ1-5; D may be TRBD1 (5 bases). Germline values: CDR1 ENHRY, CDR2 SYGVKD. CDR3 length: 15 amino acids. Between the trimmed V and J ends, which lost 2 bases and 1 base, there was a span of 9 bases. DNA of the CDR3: TGTGCCATCAGTGAGGCGGACAAAAGCAATCAGCCCCAGCATTTT. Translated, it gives CAISEADKSNQPQHF.

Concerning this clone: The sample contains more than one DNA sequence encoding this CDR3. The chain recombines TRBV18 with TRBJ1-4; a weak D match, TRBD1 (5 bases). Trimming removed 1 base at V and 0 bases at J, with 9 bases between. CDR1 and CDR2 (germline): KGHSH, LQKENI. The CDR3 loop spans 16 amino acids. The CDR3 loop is CASSPLGLATNEKLFF. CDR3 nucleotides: TGTGCCAGCTCACCACTGGGGCTTGCAACTAATGAAAAACTGTTTTTT.

The CDR3 DNA sequence: TGTGCCAGTAGTATGGTCGTTGGGTCCGGGGAGCTGTTTTTT. This translates into CASSMVVGSGELFF. The rearrangement uses TRBV19 and TRBJ2-2; D remains unclear. The CDR3 is 14 amino acids. CDR1 and CDR2 from the germline V gene are LNHDA and SQIVND (reference sequence). Trimming left V 3 bases short and J 6 bases short, with 11 bases between.